Below, 32 T cell receptor beta chains from the same sample are listed, as sequenced in a study of shared clonotypes between healthy human individuals. Libraries were prepared by immunoSEQ multiplex PCR; TCRdb keeps only in-frame clonotypes and omits some of them. The sample has 2 million to 2.5 million clones, 93% seen once. Sequencing used naive CD4+ T cells from PBMCs. Subset indicated: CD45RA+ positively selected. The receptors shown here come from a man aged 18 to 30 in good health. Some clones in this sample may be carry-over from other donors' samples.

A note on this clone: The sample carries other DNA sequences with the same CDR3. The CDR3, as DNA: TGCGCCAGCAGCTTGGGACAAACTAATGAAAAACTGTTTTTT. The encoded protein is CASSLGQTNEKLFF. The V gene is TRBV5-1, the J gene TRBJ1-4, with D unresolved. V was trimmed by 0 bases and J by 1 base, leaving 4 bases between them. CDR3 length: 14 residues. In germline, CDR1 is SGHRS, CDR2 YFSETQ.

The chain recombines TRBV9 with TRBJ1-2; D might be TRBD1 (6 bases). CDR1 SGDLS and CDR2 YYNGEE come from the germline V gene. The CDR3 has 14 amino acids. V lost 4 bases and J 8 bases, leaving 18 bases between the germline ends. The CDR3 reads CASSTRGGAGGYTF. CDR3 sequence (DNA): TGTGCCAGCAGCACCCGTGGGGGGGCCGGCGGCTACACCTTC.

The V gene is TRBV27, the J gene TRBJ1-1; D is perhaps TRBD1 (6 bases). Germline CDR1 reads MNHEY; CDR2 reads SMNVEV (reference sequence). CDR3 length equals 15 residues. V lost 3 bases, J lost 2 bases, and 13 bases lay in between. CDR3 sequence: CASSFWIGTNTEAFF. The DNA for the CDR3 is TGTGCCAGCAGTTTTTGGATCGGGACAAACACTGAAGCTTTCTTT.

This chain uses TRBV6-1 with TRBJ1-1; no firm D call. This CDR3 has 13 amino acids. Trimming took 4 bases from V and 2 from J, leaving 8 bases between them. Looked up from germline, CDR1 is MNHNS and CDR2 is SASEGT. This CDR3 reads CASSATVNTEAFF. For the CDR3, the DNA is TGTGCCAGCAGTGCGACCGTTAACACTGAAGCTTTCTTT.

This chain uses TRBV30 with TRBJ1-3; TRBD1 matches 7 bases. Trimming cost V 7 bases and J 1 base; bases outside gene matches: 4. Per germline, CDR1 GTSNPN and CDR2 SVGIG (reference sequence). CDR3 size: 13 residues. The CDR3 protein is CAYQQGSGNTIYF. Here the CDR3 DNA reads TGTGCCTACCAACAGGGGTCTGGAAACACCATATATTTT. The whole variable domain, remainder taken from reference TRBV30 and TRBJ1-3, is SQTIHQWPATLVQPVGSPLSLECTVEGTSNPNLYWYRQAAGRGLQLLFYSVGIGQISSEVPQNLSASRPQDRQFILSSKKLLLSDSGFYLCAYQQGSGNTIYFGEGSWLTVV.

The V and J genes are TRBV30 and TRBJ2-1; 7 nucleotides align to TRBD2. The V and J ends lost 4 bases and 9 bases, in that order; junction bases with no gene match: 6. In germline, CDR1 is GTSNPN, CDR2 SVGIG (reference sequence). The CDR3 length is 12 residues. The CDR3 sequence: CAWNWGGGEQFF. The CDR3 coding sequence is TGTGCCTGGAATTGGGGGGGAGGTGAGCAGTTCTTC.

The gene calls are TRBV20-1 and TRBJ1-2; D is possibly TRBD1 (5 bases). V lost 6 bases and J 8 bases, leaving 13 bases between the germline ends. The CDR3 is 11 amino acids. From germline, CDR1 is DFQATT and CDR2 SNEGSKA (reference sequence). The CDR3 sequence is CSASGLAGYTF. The CDR3 DNA sequence: TGCAGTGCGTCAGGGCTCGCCGGCTACACCTTC.

The CDR3 DNA reads as TGTGCCCTGCGCGGCCAACCGAACACTGAAGCTTTCTTT. Translated: CALRGQPNTEAFF. V and J are TRBV7-2 and TRBJ1-1; D ambiguous. Germline loops: CDR1 SGHTA, CDR2 FQGNSA. V lost 11 bases and J lost 1, with 14 bases in between. This CDR3 contains 13 residues.

V gene TRBV5-1 combines with J gene TRBJ2-7; no clear D gene. V was trimmed by 2 bases and J by 7 bases, leaving 7 bases between them. From germline, CDR1 is SGHRS and CDR2 YFSETQ. This CDR3 is built from 11 residues. The CDR3 sequence is CASSFDREQYF. The CDR3 DNA follows: TGCGCCAGCAGCTTTGATCGGGAGCAGTACTTC.

CDR3 in DNA: TGCGCCAGCAGCCAAGAAGGGAAGACCCAGTACTTC. Translating gives CASSQEGKTQYF. The rearrangement uses TRBV4-1 and TRBJ2-5, with unresolved D. CDR1 and CDR2 from the germline V gene are MGHRA and YSYEKL. This CDR3 is built from 12 residues. V dropped 0 bases and J dropped 6 bases, with 5 bases sitting between them.

The rearrangement joins TRBV6-5 to TRBJ2-5; TRBD1 aligns across 7 bases. The CDR3 has 13 amino acids. V shed 5 bases, J shed 5 bases, and the junction held 5 bases outside the gene matches. Per the germline V gene, CDR1 is MNHEY and CDR2 is SVGAGI. CDR3 in DNA: TGTGCCAGCAGTCGGGACAGAAGGGAGACCCAGTACTTC. Its protein product is CASSRDRRETQYF.

Remarks on this clone: The sample has other DNA sequences that encode this CDR3 too. The rearrangement joins TRBV2 to TRBJ1-5; D remains ambiguous. Germline V CDR1 and CDR2: SNHLY, FYNNEI. The CDR3 has 13 residues. Trimming pared 7 bases from V and 4 bases from J, leaving 11 bases between. The CDR3 DNA reads TGTGCCAGCAAAGGGCAGAGTAATCAGCCCCAGCATTTT. Amino acids: CASKGQSNQPQHF.

A note on this clone: The same CDR3 is also encoded by other DNA sequences in this sample. The chain is built from TRBV7-9 and TRBJ1-2; D is perhaps TRBD1 (6 bases). The length of the CDR3 is 13 residues. V lost 3 bases and J lost 4, with 9 bases in between. Per the germline V gene, CDR1 is SEHNR and CDR2 is FQNEAQ (reference sequence). The CDR3 DNA reads as TGTGCCAGCAGCTTCCCGGACAGCTATGGCTACACCTTC. It translates to CASSFPDSYGYTF.

The chain employs TRBV19 and TRBJ1-5; D possibly corresponds to TRBD1 (6 bases). The CDR3 is made up of 17 amino acids. Germline V CDR1 and CDR2: LNHDA, SQIVND (reference sequence). With 3 bases removed from V and 6 bases from J, the gap between germline ends came to 21 bases. The CDR3 DNA reads as TGTGCCAGTAGTATCCGCCCGGAGGGGGGGGGTAGTCAGCCCCAGCATTTT. Protein: CASSIRPEGGGSQPQHF. The full variable domain, with the rest looked up from reference TRBV19 and TRBJ1-5, is DGGITQSPKYLFRKEGQNVTLSCEQNLNHDAMYWYRQDPGQGLRLIYYSQIVNDFQKGDIAEGYSVSREKKESFPLTVTSAQKNPTAFYLCASSIRPEGGGSQPQHFGDGTRLSIL.

J is TRBJ1-1 and V is TRBV7-2; 7 nucleotides match TRBD1. The ends lost 7 bases at V and 1 base at J; junction bases unmatched: 6. The CDR3 has 14 amino acids. In germline, CDR1 is SGHTA, CDR2 FQGNSA. The CDR3 here is CASTPGQRNTEAFF. CDR3 DNA: TGTGCCAGCACCCCGGGACAGAGGAACACTGAAGCTTTCTTT.

V usage is TRBV4-1 and J usage is TRBJ2-2; unclear D gene. Trimming removed 1 base from V and 7 bases from J, with 19 bases in between. The CDR3 is made up of 17 amino acids. In germline, CDR1 is MGHRA, CDR2 YSYEKL. The chain's CDR3 is CASSQATFRVVGGELFF. The CDR3 nucleotides are TGCGCCAGCAGCCAAGCTACTTTTAGGGTTGTCGGCGGGGAGCTGTTTTTT.

This sequence joins TRBV18 and TRBJ2-3; unclear D gene. The V end was cut by 4 bases, the J end by 2 bases, with 19 bases between. Looked up from germline, CDR1 is KGHSH and CDR2 is LQKENI. This CDR3 is 17 amino acids long. CDR3 loop: CASSRRVVGSNTDTQYF. In nucleotides, the CDR3 is TGTGCCAGCTCACGACGGGTAGTAGGGTCTAACACAGATACGCAGTATTTT.

The V gene is TRBV7-3, the J gene TRBJ2-2; no clear D. V was shortened by 3 bases and J by 1 base, with 15 bases between the two germline ends. Germline CDR1 reads SGHTA; CDR2 reads FQGTGA. This CDR3 spans 17 amino acids. The CDR3 sequence is CASSLLADSLNTGELFF. The CDR3 nucleotides are TGTGCCAGCAGCTTGTTGGCAGACTCCTTGAACACCGGGGAGCTGTTTTTT. Looking up the rest from reference TRBV7-3 and TRBJ2-2 gives the full variable domain: GAGVSQTPSNKVTEKGKYVELRCDPISGHTALYWYRQSLGQGPEFLIYFQGTGAADDSGLPNDRFFAVRPEGSVSTLKIQRTERGDSAVYLCASSLLADSLNTGELFFGEGSRLTVL.

Concerning this clone itself: Within the sample, other DNA sequences also encode this same CDR3. This rearrangement joins TRBV7-9 to TRBJ2-2, with 10 nucleotides matching TRBD2. This CDR3 has 15 residues. Germline V gene sequence: CDR1 SEHNR, CDR2 FQNEAQ (reference sequence). Germline trimming cut 8 bases from V and 1 base from J; bases unmatched to any gene: 4. CDR3 amino acids: CASSSSGRNTGELFF. CDR3 nucleotides: TGTGCCAGCTCATCTAGCGGGAGGAACACCGGGGAGCTGTTTTTT.

The rearrangement uses TRBV7-3 and TRBJ2-3, with D perhaps matching TRBD2 (6 bases). Trimming took off 5 bases at V and 7 bases at J, with 13 bases between the two ends. CDR1 is SGHTA and CDR2 is FQGTGA in the germline V gene. This CDR3 has 13 residues. The CDR3 spells CASSETGTYTQYF. The CDR3 DNA is TGTGCCAGCAGCGAAACCGGGACTTATACGCAGTATTTT.

A single count supports this clone. Because the CDR3 is missing its conserved closing phenylalanine or tryptophan, this is likely a read error. It is unclear where the CDR3 begins or ends on the DNA, so no DNA is shown, and the CDR3 is as TCRdb lists it. The chain recombines TRBV4-2 with TRBJ2-7; TRBD1, the table's D call, was not compared with the DNA. The CDR3 has 13 amino acids, counting both end residues. The V gene's germline CDR1 is LGHNA and CDR2 YNFKEQ. The chain's CDR3 is CASSQDLGQGASL.

The V call is TRBV28, the J call TRBJ1-5, with a tentative D call TRBD1 (6 bases). V lost 6 bases and J 4 bases, leaving 22 bases between the germline ends. The germline CDR1 and CDR2 sequences are MDHEN and SYDVKM. This CDR3 contains 17 residues. CDR3 residues: CASRPLTGRSRNQPQHF. CDR3 DNA sequence: TGTGCCAGCAGACCCCTGACAGGACGTTCGAGGAATCAGCCCCAGCATTTT.

The J gene is TRBJ1-2, the V gene TRBV18, with TRBD1 as a possible D gene (5 bases). Germline lookup yields CDR1 KGHSH and CDR2 LQKENI. The CDR3 is 14 residues long. V was trimmed by 5 bases and J by 4 bases, leaving 14 bases between them. The CDR3, as DNA: TGTGCCAGCTCATCCTCTAAAGGGGTCTATGGCTACACCTTC. It encodes CASSSSKGVYGYTF.

The chain recombines TRBV28 with TRBJ2-1; D gene uncertain. This CDR3 region has 16 residues. CDR1 MDHEN and CDR2 SYDVKM come from the germline V gene. Deletions cut 3 bases from V and 0 bases from J, with 12 bases between. The CDR3 region has the DNA TGTGCCAGCAGTTTGCCCGGCGGCGGCTCCTACAATGAGCAGTTCTTC. This sequence encodes CASSLPGGGSYNEQFF.

In regard to this clone: At the DNA level, this CDR3 is encoded by other sequences in the same sample as well. The chain employs TRBV11-2 and TRBJ2-7, with 9 bases that match TRBD1. Trimming took 5 bases from V and 3 from J; bases not matched to a gene: 2. This CDR3 contains 13 residues. CDR1 and CDR2 (germline): SGHAT, FQNNGV. In nucleotides, the CDR3 is TGTGCCAGCAGCCTGGACAGGGGCTACGAGCAGTACTTC. It codes for CASSLDRGYEQYF.

The chain is built from TRBV10-3 and TRBJ1-5; the D gene is possibly TRBD1 (6 bases). In germline, CDR1 is ENHRY, CDR2 SYGVKD. The CDR3 is made up of 16 amino acids. Trimming took off 10 bases at V and 1 base at J, with 20 bases between the two ends. The chain's CDR3 is CATSGRGGSSNQPQHF. The CDR3 DNA sequence: TGTGCCACCTCCGGGAGAGGGGGTAGCAGCAATCAGCCCCAGCATTTT.

The chain combines TRBV5-1 with TRBJ2-3; 8 bases match TRBD1. CDR1 SGHRS and CDR2 YFSETQ come from the germline V gene. The CDR3 contains 15 residues. V shed 0 bases and J 3 bases; nucleotides not matched to a gene: 3. The CDR3 DNA reads as TGCGCCAGCAGCTTGGTGGACAGGGTTACAGATACGCAGTATTTT. Translated: CASSLVDRVTDTQYF. The full variable domain, rest sourced from reference TRBV5-1 and TRBJ2-3, is KAGVTQTPRYLIKTRGQQVTLSCSPISGHRSVSWYQQTPGQGLQFLFEYFSETQRNKGNFPGRFSGRQFSNSRSEMNVSTLELGDSALYLCASSLVDRVTDTQYFGPGTRLTVL.

The chain recombines TRBV7-9 with TRBJ2-7, with D possibly called TRBD1 or TRBD2 (6 bases each). Germline CDR1 SEHNR, CDR2 FQNEAQ (reference sequence). With 5 bases removed from V and 3 bases from J, the gap between germline ends came to 14 bases. This CDR3 is 14 amino acids long. The CDR3 sequence is CASSPGASIYEQYF. As DNA, the CDR3 is TGTGCCAGCAGCCCGGGGGCCTCAATCTACGAGCAGTACTTC.

CDR3 sequence: CASSEPLQGSQPQHF. The CDR3 DNA reads as TGTGCCAGCAGTGAACCGTTGCAGGGGAGTCAGCCCCAGCATTTT. The chain uses TRBV6-1 and TRBJ1-5; TRBD1 is a possible D gene (6 bases). This CDR3 has 15 amino acids. V lost 2 bases and J 6 bases, leaving 14 bases between the germline ends. Germline lookup yields CDR1 MNHNS and CDR2 SASEGT.

This clone was detected only once. The rearrangement uses TRBV28 and TRBJ2-7, with no clear D. Trimming left V 3 bases short and J 6 bases short, with 3 bases between. The CDR3 has 10 residues. Germline V gene lookup returns CDR1 MDHEN and CDR2 SYDVKM. CDR3 loop: CASSLLEQYF. CDR3 in DNA: TGTGCCAGCAGTTTGCTCGAGCAGTACTTC.

The J gene is TRBJ1-1, the V gene TRBV5-1, with 10 bases fitting TRBD1. Germline-derived CDR1 and CDR2 are SGHRS and YFSETQ. This CDR3 is built from 16 residues. V was pared by 0 bases and J by 3 bases, with 5 bases of the junction left unmatched. The CDR3 nucleotides are TGCGCCAGCAGCTTGGGGGACAGGGGTGTGGACACTGAAGCTTTCTTT. Its protein is CASSLGDRGVDTEAFF.

J is TRBJ2-7 and V is TRBV9; D ambiguous. The V and J ends lost 4 bases and 5 bases respectively, with 19 bases between them. The CDR3 is made up of 15 amino acids. The V gene's germline CDR1 is SGDLS and CDR2 YYNGEE. CDR3 nucleotide sequence: TGTGCCAGCAGCCGCCCAAGAGGTGATGGGGACGAGCAGTACTTC. As protein: CASSRPRGDGDEQYF.